The clone carrying this T cell receptor (beta chain) was detected a few times. The antigen remains unidentified. This CDR3 spans 13 amino acids. The germline V gene encodes CDR1 SGHVS and CDR2 FQNEAQ. Trimming stripped 1 base from V and 4 bases from J, with 6 bases between. Antiretroviral therapy had run roughly three months, about 14 weeks, before follow-up blood collection. Whole blood was used without fractionation, so all unsorted peripheral T cells were included. Exclusions covered tumors, febrile or AIDS-related illness, and hepatitis B or C coinfection. The data stem from a study of HIV-infected patients and healthy controls. Overall study findings and caveats: Diversity differences between study cohorts were not due to their slight age and sex differences. Size-matching overweighted rare events from HIV-infected data when comparing patients with controls.

Alpha and beta constant-region primers primed reverse transcription of around 500 ng RNA. Each of the alpha and beta chains got its own library through chain-specific third strand synthesis with indices. One primer pair amplified all rearrangements per chain; each cDNA got molecular barcodes. Via MiXCR, TCRdb re-called the 5' RACE reads, giving one row per CDR3 protein. The data hold around 5,500 distinct CDR3 sequences, with about 8.7% observed a single time. The TCR sequence derives from an adult with HIV infection. The sequencing here drew on blood, taken during antiretroviral therapy. V gene TRBV7-8 combines with J gene TRBJ2-3; D uncertain. CDR3 amino acids: CASSLGEADTQYF. The CDR3 coding sequence is TGTGCCAGCAGCTTAGGAGAGGCAGATACGCAGTATTTT.